This entry lists 21 T cell receptor beta chains sequenced from one sample in a study of blood T cell repertoires in COVID-19. Sequenced by immunoSEQ multiplex PCR; TCRdb stores in-frame clones only, minus some. The sample records over 250,000 clones, 70% to 90% being singletons. Input material: peripheral blood. The receptor set was obtained from a woman between 65 and 79 years old with acute or convalescent COVID-19.

This chain joins TRBV10-3 and TRBJ1-1, with a weak D call TRBD1 (5 bases). V lost 4 bases to trimming and J lost 4 bases, with 19 bases between them. Germline CDR1 reads ENHRY; CDR2 reads SYGVKD. The CDR3 is made up of 16 amino acids. The CDR3 is CAISVGGEGVGTEAFF. In DNA form, the CDR3 reads TGTGCCATCAGTGTGGGCGGGGAAGGGGTCGGCACTGAAGCTTTCTTT.

The chain uses TRBV7-9 and TRBJ2-7; 9 bases match TRBD1. The J segment lost 1 base and the V segment lost 5 bases, leaving 6 bases of the junction unmatched. The germline V gene has CDR1 SEHNR and CDR2 FQNEAQ (reference sequence). CDR3 length equals 15 residues. The CDR3 DNA reads as TGTGCCAGCAGCCCACCACAGGGGGCTTCCTACGAGCAGTACTTC. Translated: CASSPPQGASYEQYF. Together with reference TRBV7-9 and TRBJ2-7, the CDR3 gives the full variable domain: DTGVSQNPRHKITKRGQNVTFRCDPISEHNRLYWYRQTLGQGPEFLTYFQNEAQLEKSRLLSDRFSAERPKGSFSTLEIQRTEQGDSAMYLCASSPPQGASYEQYFGPGTRLTVT.

This clone was detected only once. V is TRBV4-1 and J is TRBJ2-7; 8 bases agree with TRBD2. The CDR3 covers 16 residues. V lost 2 bases to trimming and J lost 2 bases; unmatched junction nucleotides: 8. Germline-derived CDR1 and CDR2 are MGHRA and YSYEKL. The CDR3 DNA follows: TGCGCCAGCAGCCAATCCCAAGCGGGGGTGCCCTACGAGCAGTACTTC. This gives the protein CASSQSQAGVPYEQYF.

V and J are TRBV5-4 and TRBJ1-1; TRBD1 matches at 7 bases. The CDR3 length is 16 residues. The V segment lost 0 bases and the J segment 2 bases; nucleotides outside the gene matches: 7. Germline CDR1 and CDR2: SGHNT and YYREEE (reference sequence). The CDR3 protein is CASSLGGGRINTEAFF. The CDR3 DNA follows: TGTGCCAGCAGCTTGGGAGGGGGCCGGATAAACACTGAAGCTTTCTTT.

The chain employs TRBV5-4 and TRBJ1-2; a weak D match, TRBD1 (6 bases). The germline V and J ends were trimmed by 0 bases and 4 bases, with 10 bases remaining between them. This CDR3 contains 14 residues. The germline CDR1 and CDR2 sequences are SGHNT and YYREEE (reference sequence). The CDR3 here is CASSLAGGAYGYTF. CDR3 DNA: TGTGCCAGCAGCTTGGCGGGGGGGGCCTATGGCTACACCTTC.

The chain carries TRBV2 and TRBJ1-1, with a tentative D call TRBD1 (5 bases). The CDR3 sequence is 13 residues long. Germline V gives CDR1 SNHLY, CDR2 FYNNEI. The V gene lost 8 bases and the J gene lost 5 bases, with 15 bases spanning the gap. The CDR3 nucleotides are TGTGCCAGCGTGAGGGGAGGTCAGACTGAAGCTTTCTTT. Its translation is CASVRGGQTEAFF. The full variable domain, rest sourced from reference TRBV2 and TRBJ1-1, is EPEVTQTPSHQVTQMGQEVILRCVPISNHLYFYWYRQILGQKVEFLVSFYNNEISEKSEIFDDQFSVERPDGSNFTLKIRSTKLEDSAMYFCASVRGGQTEAFFGQGTRLTVV.

The rearrangement links TRBV6-6 to TRBJ2-3, with TRBD1 matching 7 bases. Germline-derived CDR1 and CDR2 are MNHNY and SVGAGI (reference sequence). CDR3 length: 12 amino acids. With 8 bases clipped from V and 14 bases from J, the junction kept 13 bases outside the gene matches. The CDR3 nucleotides are TGTGCCAGCGGGGATCCAGGGGGACCCGCGTATTTT. Translated, it gives CASGDPGGPAYF.

The V gene is TRBV5-8, the J gene TRBJ1-2; 10 bases are a match to TRBD1. CDR3 length: 15 amino acids. V dropped 0 bases and J dropped 4; count of bases not matched to a gene: 3. Germline V gene sequence: CDR1 SGHTS, CDR2 YDEGEE. CDR3 coding DNA: TGTGCCAGCAGCTTGGCCGGGACAGGGGCCTATGGCTACACCTTC. Protein sequence: CASSLAGTGAYGYTF. The full variable domain, with the rest looked up from reference TRBV5-8 and TRBJ1-2, is EAGVTQSPTHLIKTRGQQATLRCSPISGHTSVYWYQQALGLGLQFLLWYDEGEERNRGNFPPRFSGRQFPNYSSELNVNALELEDSALYLCASSLAGTGAYGYTFGSGTRLTVV.

This chain connects TRBV7-2 to TRBJ1-3, with a possible D match to TRBD1 (5 bases). CDR1 and CDR2 (germline): SGHTA, FQGNSA. The CDR3 sequence is 16 residues long. Trimming cost V 2 bases and J 0 bases, with 11 bases left between them. The CDR3, as DNA: TGTGCCAGCAGCTTAATGACAGCGACCTCTGGAAACACCATATATTTT. Translated: CASSLMTATSGNTIYF.

The genes are TRBV25-1 and TRBJ1-4; a weak D match, TRBD1 (6 bases). V lost 7 bases and J 7 bases, leaving 16 bases between the germline ends. The CDR3 spans 14 residues. Germline assignment: CDR1 MGHDK and CDR2 SYGVNS. CDR3 sequence reads: CASTEGGAGEKLFF. In DNA, the CDR3 is TGTGCCAGCACCGAAGGGGGGGCGGGTGAAAAACTGTTTTTT. Filled out from reference TRBV25-1 and TRBJ1-4, the complete variable domain reads EADIYQTPRYLVIGTGKKITLECSQTMGHDKMYWYQQDPGMELHLIHYSYGVNSTEKGDLSSESTVSRIRTEHFPLTLESARPSHTSQYLCASTEGGAGEKLFFGSGTQLSVL.

The V and J genes are TRBV29-1 and TRBJ2-5; no firm D call. The CDR3 is made up of 11 amino acids. The V and J ends lost 4 bases and 2 bases respectively, with 5 bases between them. CDR1 SQVTM and CDR2 ANQGSEA come from the germline V gene. CDR3 amino acids: CSVARQETQYF. The CDR3 DNA follows: TGCAGCGTTGCCAGGCAAGAGACCCAGTACTTC.

J is TRBJ1-2 and V is TRBV2; maybe TRBD1 (6 bases). The CDR3 consists of 15 residues. Germline assignment: CDR1 SNHLY and CDR2 FYNNEI. Trimming shortened V by 1 base and J by 3 bases, and 12 bases separated the two germline ends. CDR3 in amino acids: CASSEELDSYYGYTF. The CDR3 DNA follows: TGTGCCAGCAGTGAAGAGTTGGACAGCTACTATGGCTACACCTTC.

V gene TRBV5-1 combines with J gene TRBJ2-1; D is perhaps TRBD1 (6 bases). Germline V gene lookup returns CDR1 SGHRS and CDR2 YFSETQ. V dropped 7 bases and J dropped 2 bases, with 16 bases sitting between them. The CDR3 length is 15 residues. The CDR3 DNA reads as TGCGCCAGCGCCTGGGGACAAACGACCTACAATGAGCAGTTCTTC. Amino acid sequence: CASAWGQTTYNEQFF.

This sequence joins TRBV5-4 and TRBJ2-7; D gene unclear. The CDR3 is made up of 12 amino acids. Trimming left V 2 bases short and J 6 bases short, with 9 bases between. Per germline, CDR1 SGHNT and CDR2 YYREEE (reference sequence). CDR3 loop: CASSFYSSEQYF. The CDR3 nucleotides read TGTGCCAGCAGCTTTTATAGTAGCGAGCAGTACTTC.

Points on this clone: One end of the junction does not line up with germline, which may come from a read error. V usage is TRBV7-7 and J usage is TRBJ1-2; tentative D call: TRBD1 (5 bases). The germline V gene has CDR1 SSHAT and CDR2 FNYEAQ (reference sequence). The CDR3 consists of 16 residues. The DNA for the CDR3 is TGTGCTAGCAGCTTATTTGGGGGACTCGAGCCATATGGCTACACCTTC. Its translation is CASSLFGGLEPYGYTF.

This chain joins TRBV6-6 and TRBJ1-5, with 7 bases lining up with TRBD1. J gave up 2 bases and V 4 bases, and 2 bases lay outside the gene matches. Germline assignment: CDR1 MNHNY and CDR2 SVGAGI (reference sequence). The CDR3 spans 14 residues. The CDR3 nucleotides are TGTGCCAGCAGTTCGGGGACAGGCAATCAGCCCCAGCATTTT. Residues: CASSSGTGNQPQHF.

The chain combines TRBV5-6 with TRBJ1-2; D is undetermined. V was pared by 0 bases and J by 7 bases, with 10 bases between. The CDR3 contains 13 residues. The germline CDR1 and CDR2 sequences are SGHDT and YYEEEE. The CDR3 here is CASSLEGRGGYTF. CDR3 sequence (DNA): TGTGCCAGCAGCTTGGAGGGCCGGGGTGGCTACACCTTC.

The rearrangement links TRBV30 to TRBJ1-4; unclear D gene. This CDR3 spans 17 amino acids. Trimming took 2 bases from V and 0 from J, leaving 16 bases between them. Germline CDR1 reads GTSNPN; CDR2 reads SVGIG (reference sequence). The CDR3 region has the DNA TGTGCCTGGAGTTACGGGGATAGTGCTGCAACTAATGAAAAACTGTTTTTT. This translates into CAWSYGDSAATNEKLFF.

This rearrangement joins TRBV9 to TRBJ2-5; D unresolved. Per the germline V gene, CDR1 is SGDLS and CDR2 is YYNGEE. Trimming took off 4 bases at V and 5 bases at J, with 9 bases between the two ends. The CDR3 is 12 amino acids. CDR3 loop: CASSSSSETQYF. The DNA of the CDR3 is TGTGCCAGCAGCAGCTCGTCGGAGACCCAGTACTTC.

The V call is TRBV21-1, the J call TRBJ1-2; TRBD1 is taken as the D call from the table, unchecked against the DNA. TRBV21-1 is given as a pseudogene. The CDR3 runs to 15 residues. This chain's CDR3 is CASSRDRGINYGYTF. In DNA, the CDR3 is TGTGCCAGCAGTCGAGACAGGGGGATAAACTATGGCTACACCTTC.

This clone was seen a handful of times. The genes are TRBV29-1 and TRBJ2-3; possibly TRBD1 for D (7 bases). Germline loops: CDR1 SQVTM, CDR2 ANQGSEA. The CDR3 sequence is 14 residues long. Trimming stripped 2 bases from V and 1 base from J, with 10 bases between. CDR3 in DNA: TGCAGCGTTGAAACCAGGGGGGGCACAGATACGCAGTATTTT. Protein product: CSVETRGGTDTQYF.